Listed here are 2 T cell receptor beta chains from one sample, sequenced in a study of cytomegalovirus exposure and HLA in healthy donors. It was with 60 Vbeta and 13 Jbeta primers that the PCR ran. Here immunoSEQ multiplex PCR was the method, and the copy in TCRdb shows in-frame clones only, minus some. The sample includes approximately 97,000 clones, 55% to 80% of them seen just once. The sequencing input was PBMCs. These receptors were taken from a man aged 40-55 years in good health and CMV-seronegative.

The V and J genes are TRBV11-2 and TRBJ1-2, with D tentatively TRBD1 (6 bases). The CDR3 covers 18 residues. CDR1 and CDR2 from the germline V gene are SGHAT and FQNNGV. V was trimmed by 2 bases and J by 5 bases, leaving 24 bases between them. The CDR3 DNA is TGTGCCAGCAGCTTAATTTTGGGACAAGTCCGGTTCAGTTATGGCTACACCTTC. It translates to CASSLILGQVRFSYGYTF.

The chain joins TRBV5-6 to TRBJ2-1; no firm D call. V shed 0 bases and J shed 6 bases, with 13 bases lying between them. The CDR3 is 15 amino acids. CDR1 and CDR2 (germline): SGHDT, YYEEEE. CDR3 DNA sequence: TGTGCCAGCAGCTTGGATGGGCTTGGGTCCAATGAGCAGTTCTTC. Amino acid sequence: CASSLDGLGSNEQFF.